This TCR beta chain was documented in a study of T cell responses to AZD1222 COVID-19 vaccine. Regarding this clone: The antigen is unknown.

Findings of the study overall: Breadth and depth of Spike-specific TCRs rose after two AZD1222 doses.

Here immunoSEQ multiplex PCR was the method, and the copy in TCRdb shows in-frame clones only, minus some. The data show about 95,000 clones, less than 90% seen once. The CDR3 runs 15 residues. The V gene's germline CDR1 is SGHVS and CDR2 FQNEAQ. The J segment lost 4 bases and the V segment lost 1 base, leaving 5 bases of the junction unmatched. This chain uses TRBV7-8 with TRBJ1-1; 8 nucleotides line up with TRBD1. The source of this sequence is an adult in good health. The starting material was peripheral blood, obtained on day 0 of AZD1222 vaccination. In nucleotides, the CDR3 is TGTGCCAGCAGCTTAGAGCCAGGGGGCCCCACTGAAGCTTTCTTT. Translation gives CASSLEPGGPTEAFF.